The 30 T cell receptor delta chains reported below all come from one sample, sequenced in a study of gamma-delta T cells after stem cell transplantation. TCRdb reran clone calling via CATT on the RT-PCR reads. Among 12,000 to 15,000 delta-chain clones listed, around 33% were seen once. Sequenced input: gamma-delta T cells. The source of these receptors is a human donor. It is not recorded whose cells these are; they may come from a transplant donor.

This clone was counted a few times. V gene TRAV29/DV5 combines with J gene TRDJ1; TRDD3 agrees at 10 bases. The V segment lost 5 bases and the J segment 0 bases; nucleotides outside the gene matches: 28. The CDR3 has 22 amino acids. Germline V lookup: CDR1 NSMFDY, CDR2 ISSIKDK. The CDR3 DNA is TGTGCAGCTACCCCCCTCATGAAACCACGGGGGATACGCCCCCAGGACACCGATAAACTCATCTTT. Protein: CAATPLMKPRGIRPQDTDKLIF.

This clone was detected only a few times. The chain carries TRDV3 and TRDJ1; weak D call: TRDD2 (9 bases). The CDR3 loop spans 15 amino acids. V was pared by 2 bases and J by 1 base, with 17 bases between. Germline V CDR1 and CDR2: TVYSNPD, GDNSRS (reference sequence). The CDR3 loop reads CAFPSYGIRTDKLIF. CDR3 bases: TGTGCCTTTCCTTCCTACGGGATACGCACCGATAAACTCATCTTT.

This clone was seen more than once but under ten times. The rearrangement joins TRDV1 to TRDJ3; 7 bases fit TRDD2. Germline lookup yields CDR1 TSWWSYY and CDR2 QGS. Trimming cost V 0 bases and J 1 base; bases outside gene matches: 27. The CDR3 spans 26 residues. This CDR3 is CALGELKDPIPTMVRGSSWDTRQMFF. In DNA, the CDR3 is TGTGCTCTTGGGGAACTTAAGGATCCCATTCCTACGATGGTTAGGGGAAGTTCCTGGGACACCCGACAGATGTTTTTC.

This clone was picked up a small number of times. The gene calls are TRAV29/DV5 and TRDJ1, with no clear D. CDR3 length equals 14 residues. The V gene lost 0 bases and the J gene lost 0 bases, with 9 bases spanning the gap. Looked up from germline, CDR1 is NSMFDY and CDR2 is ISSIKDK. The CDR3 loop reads CAASAPEYTDKLIF. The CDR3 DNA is TGTGCAGCAAGCGCGCCGGAATACACCGATAAACTCATCTTT. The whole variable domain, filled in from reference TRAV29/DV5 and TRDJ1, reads DQQVKQNSPSLSVQEGRISILNCDYTNSMFDYFLWYKKYPAEGPTFLISISSIKDKNEDGRFTVFLNKSAKHLSLHIVPSQPGDSAVYFCAASAPEYTDKLIFGKGTRVTVEP.

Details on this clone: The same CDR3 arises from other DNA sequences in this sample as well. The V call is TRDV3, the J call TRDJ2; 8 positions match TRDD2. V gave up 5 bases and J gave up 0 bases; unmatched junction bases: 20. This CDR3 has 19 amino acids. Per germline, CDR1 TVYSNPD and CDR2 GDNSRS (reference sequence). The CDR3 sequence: CAHSFLTWGFRALTAQLFF. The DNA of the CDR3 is TGTGCCCATTCCTTCCTAACGTGGGGGTTCCGAGCTTTGACAGCACAACTCTTCTTT.

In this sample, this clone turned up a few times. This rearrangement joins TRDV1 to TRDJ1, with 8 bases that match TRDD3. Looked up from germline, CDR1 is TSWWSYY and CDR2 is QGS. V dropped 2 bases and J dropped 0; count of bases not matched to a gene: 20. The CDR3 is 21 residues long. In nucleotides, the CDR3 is TGTGCTCTTGGGGAAGAGTCCCACCCGGGGGATAGCGGGGTGGACACCGATAAACTCATCTTT. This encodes CALGEESHPGDSGVDTDKLIF.

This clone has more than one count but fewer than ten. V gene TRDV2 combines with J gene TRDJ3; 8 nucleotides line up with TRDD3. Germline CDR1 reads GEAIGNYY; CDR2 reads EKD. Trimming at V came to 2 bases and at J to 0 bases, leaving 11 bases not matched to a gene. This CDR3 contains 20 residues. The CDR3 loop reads CACDKVLGVLSSWDTRQMFF. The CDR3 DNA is TGTGCCTGTGACAAAGTACTGGGGGTCCTCAGCTCCTGGGACACCCGACAGATGTTTTTC.

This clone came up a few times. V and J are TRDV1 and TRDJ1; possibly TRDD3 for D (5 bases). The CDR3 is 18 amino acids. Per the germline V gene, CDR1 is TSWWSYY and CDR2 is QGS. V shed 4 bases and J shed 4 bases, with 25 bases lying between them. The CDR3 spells CALGVWSGGPPQDDKLIF. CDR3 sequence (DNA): TGTGCTCTTGGGGTATGGTCGGGGGGGCCACCCCAGGACGATAAACTCATCTTT.

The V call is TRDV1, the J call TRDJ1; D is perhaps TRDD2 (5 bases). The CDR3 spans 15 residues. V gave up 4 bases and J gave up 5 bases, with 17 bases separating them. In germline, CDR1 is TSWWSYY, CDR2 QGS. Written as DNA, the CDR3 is TGTGCTCTTGGGGGCAATCTCCCCTTCGTGGATAAACTCATCTTT. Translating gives CALGGNLPFVDKLIF.

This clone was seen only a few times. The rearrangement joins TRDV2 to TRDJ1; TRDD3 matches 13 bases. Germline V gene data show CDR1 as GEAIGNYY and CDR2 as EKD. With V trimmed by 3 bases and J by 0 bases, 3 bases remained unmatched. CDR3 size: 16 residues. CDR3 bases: TGTGCCTGTGACGTACTGGGGGATACGTACACCGATAAACTCATCTTT. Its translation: CACDVLGDTYTDKLIF.

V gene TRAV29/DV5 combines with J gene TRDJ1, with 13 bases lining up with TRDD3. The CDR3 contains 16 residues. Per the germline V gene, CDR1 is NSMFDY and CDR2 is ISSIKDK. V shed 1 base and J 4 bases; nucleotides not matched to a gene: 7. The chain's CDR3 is CAASTNTGGYVDKLIF. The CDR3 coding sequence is TGTGCAGCAAGCACAAACACTGGGGGATACGTCGATAAACTCATCTTT.

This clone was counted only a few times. CDR3 protein: CAFRIGPRASYTDKLIF. In DNA, the CDR3 is TGTGCCTTTAGGATCGGCCCTAGAGCCTCGTACACCGATAAACTCATCTTT. This chain links TRDV3 with TRDJ1, with D uncertain. The CDR3 totals 17 residues. Trimming left V 0 bases short and J 0 bases short, with 20 bases between. CDR1 is TVYSNPD, CDR2 GDNSRS, per germline (reference sequence).

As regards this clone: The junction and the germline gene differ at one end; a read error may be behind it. CDR3 nucleotides: TGTGCTATTGGGGAATGCTCCCCAGGACGACTGGGGGCCACAGCAAAACTCTTCTTT. Amino acid sequence: CAIGECSPGRLGATAKLFF. V is TRDV1 and J is TRDJ2, with TRDD3 matching 8 bases. From germline, CDR1 is TSWWSYY and CDR2 QGS. The CDR3 is made up of 19 amino acids.

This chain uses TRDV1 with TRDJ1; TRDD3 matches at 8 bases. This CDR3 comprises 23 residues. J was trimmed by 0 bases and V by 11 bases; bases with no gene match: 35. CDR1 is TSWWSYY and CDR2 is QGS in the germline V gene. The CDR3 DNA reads TGTGCTTTTTTTTTCCGGCCTTCCCCCTTTTCTACTGGGGGCTCTCAGTACACCGATAAACTCATCTTT. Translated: CAFFFRPSPFSTGGSQYTDKLIF.

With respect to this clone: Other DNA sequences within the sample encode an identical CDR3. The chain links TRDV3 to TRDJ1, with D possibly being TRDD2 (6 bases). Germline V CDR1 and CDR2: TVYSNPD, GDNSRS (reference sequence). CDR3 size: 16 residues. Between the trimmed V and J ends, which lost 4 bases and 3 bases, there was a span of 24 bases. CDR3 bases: TGTGCCTGTATCCTACGACCCTTGCTGGTAGCCGATAAACTCATCTTT. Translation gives CACILRPLLVADKLIF.

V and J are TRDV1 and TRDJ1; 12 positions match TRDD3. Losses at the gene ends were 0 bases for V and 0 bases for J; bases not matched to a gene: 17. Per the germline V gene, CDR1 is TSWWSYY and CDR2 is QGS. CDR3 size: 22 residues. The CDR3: CALGELVIPYWGIPGYTDKLIF. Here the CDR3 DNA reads TGTGCTCTTGGGGAACTAGTAATCCCCTACTGGGGGATACCGGGTTACACCGATAAACTCATCTTT.

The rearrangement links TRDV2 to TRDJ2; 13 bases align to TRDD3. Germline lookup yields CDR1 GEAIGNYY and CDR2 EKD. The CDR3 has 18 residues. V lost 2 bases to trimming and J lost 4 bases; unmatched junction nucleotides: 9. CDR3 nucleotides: TGTGCCTGTGACAAGGCGTACTGGGGGATACGGGGGACAGCACAACTCTTCTTT. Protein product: CACDKAYWGIRGTAQLFF.

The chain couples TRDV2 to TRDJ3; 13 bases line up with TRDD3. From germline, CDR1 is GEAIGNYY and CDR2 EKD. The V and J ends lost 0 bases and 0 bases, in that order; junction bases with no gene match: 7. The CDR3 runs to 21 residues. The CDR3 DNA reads TGTGCCTGTGACACCCGTACTGGGGGATACGTGGCCTCCTGGGACACCCGACAGATGTTTTTC. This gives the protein CACDTRTGGYVASWDTRQMFF.

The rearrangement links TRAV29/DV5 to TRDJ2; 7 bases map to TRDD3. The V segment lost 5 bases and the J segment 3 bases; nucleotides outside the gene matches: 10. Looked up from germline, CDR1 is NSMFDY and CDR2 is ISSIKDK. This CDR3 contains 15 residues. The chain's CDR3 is CAAFGGRDLTAQLFF. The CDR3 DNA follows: TGTGCAGCTTTTGGGGGACGCGATCTGACAGCACAACTCTTCTTT.

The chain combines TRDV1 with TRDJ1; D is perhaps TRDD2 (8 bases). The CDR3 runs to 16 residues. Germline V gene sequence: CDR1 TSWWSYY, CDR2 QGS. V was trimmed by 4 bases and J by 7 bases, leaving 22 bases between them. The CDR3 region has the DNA TGTGCTCTTGGGGCCTTCCTATCTGGGGGGTCAGGTAAACTCATCTTT. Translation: CALGAFLSGGSGKLIF.

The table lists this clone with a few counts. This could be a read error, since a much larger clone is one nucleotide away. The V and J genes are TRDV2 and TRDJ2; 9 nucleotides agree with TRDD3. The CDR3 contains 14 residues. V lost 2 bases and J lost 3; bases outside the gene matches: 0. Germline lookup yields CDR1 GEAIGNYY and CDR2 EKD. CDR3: CACDNWGMTAQLFF. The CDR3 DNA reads TGTGCCTGTGACAACTGGGGGATGACAGCACAACTCTTCTTT.

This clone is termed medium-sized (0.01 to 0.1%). DNA for the CDR3: TGTGCCTGTGACAGGGGGGATACTTTGACAGCACAACTCTTCTTT. Residues: CACDRGDTLTAQLFF. The chain employs TRDV2 and TRDJ2; 8 bases are shared with TRDD3. The CDR3 covers 15 residues. V was clipped by 2 bases and J by 0 bases; unmatched bases: 1. Germline V lookup: CDR1 GEAIGNYY, CDR2 EKD.

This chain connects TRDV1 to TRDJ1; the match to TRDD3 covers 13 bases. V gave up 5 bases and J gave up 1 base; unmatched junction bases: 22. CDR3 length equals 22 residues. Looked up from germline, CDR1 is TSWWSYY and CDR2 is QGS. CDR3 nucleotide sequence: TGTGCTCTTGGGCCACACTTCCACGTACTGGGGGATACGCTACGTTTCACCGATAAACTCATCTTT. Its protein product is CALGPHFHVLGDTLRFTDKLIF.

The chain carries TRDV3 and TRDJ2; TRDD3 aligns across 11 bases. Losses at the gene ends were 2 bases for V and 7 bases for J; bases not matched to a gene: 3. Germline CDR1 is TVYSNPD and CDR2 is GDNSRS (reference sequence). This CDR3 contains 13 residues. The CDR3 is CAFHWGIKAQLFF. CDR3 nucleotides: TGTGCCTTTCACTGGGGGATAAAAGCACAACTCTTCTTT.

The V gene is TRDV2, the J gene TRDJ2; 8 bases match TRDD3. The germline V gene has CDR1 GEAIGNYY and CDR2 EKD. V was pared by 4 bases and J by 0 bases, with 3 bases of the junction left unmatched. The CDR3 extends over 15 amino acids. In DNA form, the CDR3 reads TGTGCCTGTGAGGGGGGGGATACTTTGACAGCACAACTCTTCTTT. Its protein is CACEGGDTLTAQLFF.

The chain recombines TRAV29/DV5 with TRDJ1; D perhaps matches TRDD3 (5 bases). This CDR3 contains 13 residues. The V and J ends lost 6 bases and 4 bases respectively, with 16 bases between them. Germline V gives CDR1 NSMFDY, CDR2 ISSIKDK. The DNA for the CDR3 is TGTGCAGTCCGCCCGGGGAATAACGATAAACTCATCTTT. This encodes CAVRPGNNDKLIF. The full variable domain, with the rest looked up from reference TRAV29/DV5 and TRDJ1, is DQQVKQNSPSLSVQEGRISILNCDYTNSMFDYFLWYKKYPAEGPTFLISISSIKDKNEDGRFTVFLNKSAKHLSLHIVPSQPGDSAVYFCAVRPGNNDKLIFGKGTRVTVEP.

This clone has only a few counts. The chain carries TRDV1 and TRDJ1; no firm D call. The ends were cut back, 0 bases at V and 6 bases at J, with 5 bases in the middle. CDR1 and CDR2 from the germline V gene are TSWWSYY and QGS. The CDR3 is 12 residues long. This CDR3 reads CALGELGYKLIF. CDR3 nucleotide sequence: TGTGCTCTTGGGGAACTGGGGTATAAACTCATCTTT.

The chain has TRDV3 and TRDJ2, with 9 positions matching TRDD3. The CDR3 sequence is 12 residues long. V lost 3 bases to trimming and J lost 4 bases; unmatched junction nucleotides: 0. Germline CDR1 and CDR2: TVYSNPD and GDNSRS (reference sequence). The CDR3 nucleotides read TGTGCCTTACTGGGGGAGACAGCACAACTCTTCTTT. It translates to CALLGETAQLFF.

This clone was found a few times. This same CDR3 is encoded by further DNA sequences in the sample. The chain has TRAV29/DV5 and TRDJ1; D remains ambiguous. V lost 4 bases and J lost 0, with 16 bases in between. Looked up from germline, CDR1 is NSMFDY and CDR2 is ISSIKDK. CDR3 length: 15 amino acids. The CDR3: CAAVASLTYTDKLIF. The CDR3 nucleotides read TGTGCAGCAGTGGCTTCGCTAACGTACACCGATAAACTCATCTTT.

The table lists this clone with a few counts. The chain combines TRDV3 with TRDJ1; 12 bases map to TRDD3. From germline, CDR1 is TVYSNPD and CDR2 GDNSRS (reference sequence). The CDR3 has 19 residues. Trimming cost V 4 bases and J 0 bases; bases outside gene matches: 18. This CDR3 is CAYLSTGGYSSSYTDKLIF. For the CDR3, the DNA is TGTGCCTACCTCAGTACTGGGGGATACTCTTCCTCGTACACCGATAAACTCATCTTT.